Listed below are T cell receptor beta chains from one sample, sequenced in a study of T cell responses to AZD1222 COVID-19 vaccine. The table came from immunoSEQ multiplex PCR; TCRdb's copy has only in-frame clones and leaves some out. The table includes about 140,000 clones, more than 70% detected once. Sequenced material: peripheral blood, taken 28 days after the second AZD1222 dose. These receptors were collected from an adult who received the AZD1222 COVID-19 vaccine. Each CDR3 is given with its conserved first and last residue. Each record gives: D gene, J gene, clone size, V gene, CDR3 protein, CDR3 DNA. D genes are given only for firm matches. The listing skips clone size in some rows; elsewhere it reads once, few, many or a size class.

d_call: TRBD2
j_call: TRBJ2-3
clone_size: -
v_call: TRBV3-1/TRBV3-2
cdr3_aa: CASSLTPPRYREFGRPTDTQYF
cdr3_nt: TGTGCCAGCAGCCTAACTCCCCCAAGGTACCGAGAATTCGGGAGGCCCACAGATACGCAGTATTTT

d_call: -
j_call: TRBJ1-5
clone_size: -
v_call: TRBV7-8
cdr3_aa: CASSLEGPFSNQPQHF
cdr3_nt: TGTGCCAGCAGCTTAGAGGGACCGTTTAGCAATCAGCCCCAGCATTTT

d_call: TRBD2
j_call: TRBJ2-5
clone_size: -
v_call: TRBV4-1
cdr3_aa: CASSQGWGGLASTKYQETQYF
cdr3_nt: TGCGCCAGCAGCCAAGGATGGGGGGGACTAGCCTCTACGAAGTACCAAGAGACCCAGTACTTC

d_call: TRBD2
j_call: TRBJ2-7
clone_size: -
v_call: TRBV6-5
cdr3_aa: CASSFSGGNYREQYF
cdr3_nt: TGTGCCAGCAGTTTTTCCGGGGGGAACTATCGGGAGCAGTACTTC

d_call: -
j_call: TRBJ2-2
clone_size: -
v_call: TRBV27
cdr3_aa: CASSLEGRRELFF
cdr3_nt: TGTGCCAGCAGTTTAGAGGGCCGGAGGGAGCTGTTTTTT

d_call: TRBD2
j_call: TRBJ2-1
clone_size: -
v_call: TRBV12-5
cdr3_aa: CASGLTLAGGSYNEQFF
cdr3_nt: TGTGCTAGTGGTTTGACATTAGCGGGGGGATCCTACAATGAGCAGTTCTTC

d_call: -
j_call: TRBJ2-2
clone_size: -
v_call: TRBV24-1
cdr3_aa: CATLEGGELFF
cdr3_nt: TGTGCCACCCTTGAGGGCGGGGAGCTGTTTTTT

d_call: TRBD2
j_call: TRBJ2-5
clone_size: -
v_call: TRBV3-1/TRBV3-2
cdr3_aa: CASSQELAGGETQYF
cdr3_nt: TGTGCCAGCAGCCAAGAGTTAGCGGGCGGAGAGACCCAGTACTTC

d_call: -
j_call: TRBJ1-1
clone_size: -
v_call: TRBV7-2
cdr3_aa: CASSLGLGRYTEAFF
cdr3_nt: TGTGCCAGCAGCTTAGGATTAGGGCGGTACACTGAAGCTTTCTTT

d_call: -
j_call: TRBJ1-2
clone_size: -
v_call: TRBV19
cdr3_aa: CASSLRTSNGYTF
cdr3_nt: TGTGCCAGTAGTCTCCGGACATCCAATGGCTACACCTTC

d_call: -
j_call: TRBJ1-5
clone_size: -
v_call: TRBV24-1
cdr3_aa: CATSQQGNQPQHF
cdr3_nt: TGTGCCACCAGTCAACAGGGAAATCAGCCCCAGCATTTT

d_call: TRBD2
j_call: TRBJ2-7
clone_size: -
v_call: TRBV7-8
cdr3_aa: CASSYSSGSYEQYF
cdr3_nt: TGTGCCAGCAGCTATTCTAGCGGCTCCTACGAGCAGTACTTC

d_call: -
j_call: TRBJ1-1
clone_size: few
v_call: TRBV5-1
cdr3_aa: CASSLGGPRPEAFF
cdr3_nt: TGCGCCAGCAGCCTAGGGGGGCCACGCCCTGAAGCTTTCTTT

d_call: TRBD1
j_call: TRBJ1-5
clone_size: -
v_call: TRBV30
cdr3_aa: CAWGPGQASPQHF
cdr3_nt: TGTGCCTGGGGACCGGGACAGGCATCGCCCCAGCATTTT

d_call: -
j_call: TRBJ1-3
clone_size: -
v_call: TRBV29-1
cdr3_aa: CSVRGTENSGNTIYF
cdr3_nt: TGCAGCGTCCGAGGGACGGAAAACTCTGGAAACACCATATATTTT

d_call: -
j_call: TRBJ2-5
clone_size: -
v_call: TRBV11-2
cdr3_aa: CASSPSGTQYF
cdr3_nt: TGTGCCAGCAGCCCTTCGGGGACCCAGTACTTC

d_call: -
j_call: TRBJ2-2
clone_size: -
v_call: TRBV10-3
cdr3_aa: CAISESTRAAGELFF
cdr3_nt: TGTGCCATCAGTGAGTCCACGCGAGCGGCCGGGGAGCTGTTTTTT

d_call: -
j_call: TRBJ2-7
clone_size: few
v_call: TRBV19
cdr3_aa: CASSIPGYEQYF
cdr3_nt: TGTGCCAGTAGTATACCGGGCTACGAGCAGTACTTC

d_call: -
j_call: TRBJ2-2
clone_size: once
v_call: TRBV6-6
cdr3_aa: CASSPGPDGWNTGELFF
cdr3_nt: TGTGCCAGCAGTCCGGGACCGGACGGGTGGAACACCGGGGAGCTGTTTTTT

d_call: -
j_call: TRBJ2-7
clone_size: -
v_call: TRBV6-5
cdr3_aa: CASSYSLSGLSYEQYF
cdr3_nt: TGTGCCAGCAGTTACTCGCTGAGCGGACTCTCCTACGAGCAGTACTTC

d_call: -
j_call: TRBJ1-2
clone_size: -
v_call: TRBV27
cdr3_aa: CASSSKRSYGYTF
cdr3_nt: TGTGCCAGCAGTTCCAAGAGGTCCTATGGCTACACCTTC

d_call: TRBD2
j_call: TRBJ2-3
clone_size: -
v_call: TRBV30
cdr3_aa: CAWSVTSGGWDTQYF
cdr3_nt: TGTGCCTGGAGTGTAACTAGCGGGGGTTGGGATACGCAGTATTTT

d_call: -
j_call: TRBJ2-6
clone_size: -
v_call: TRBV25-1
cdr3_aa: CASTGSAGANVLTF
cdr3_nt: TGTGCCAGCACGGGTTCCGCTGGGGCCAACGTCCTGACTTTC

d_call: TRBD2
j_call: TRBJ2-7
clone_size: -
v_call: TRBV28
cdr3_aa: CASQTTGRGGYEQYF
cdr3_nt: TGTGCCAGTCAGACCACAGGGCGGGGGGGCTACGAGCAGTACTTC

d_call: TRBD1
j_call: TRBJ1-2
clone_size: -
v_call: TRBV18
cdr3_aa: CASSLRTGRNYGYTF
cdr3_nt: TGTGCCAGCTCACTACGGACAGGGAGGAACTATGGCTACACCTTC

d_call: TRBD1
j_call: TRBJ1-2
clone_size: -
v_call: TRBV28
cdr3_aa: CASSPGQGGGYTF
cdr3_nt: TGTGCCAGCAGTCCGGGACAGGGGGGTGGCTACACCTTC

d_call: -
j_call: TRBJ1-1
clone_size: -
v_call: TRBV9
cdr3_aa: CASSVVPQNTEAFF
cdr3_nt: TGTGCCAGCAGCGTAGTCCCACAGAACACTGAAGCTTTCTTT

d_call: -
j_call: TRBJ1-1
clone_size: -
v_call: TRBV7-2
cdr3_aa: CASSLGQADEYEAFF
cdr3_nt: TGTGCCAGCAGCTTAGGGCAGGCAGACGAGTATGAAGCTTTCTTT

d_call: -
j_call: TRBJ2-7
clone_size: -
v_call: TRBV5-1
cdr3_aa: CASSLRSGNSYEQYF
cdr3_nt: TGCGCCAGCAGCCTTCGGAGCGGTAACTCCTACGAGCAGTACTTC

d_call: -
j_call: TRBJ2-7
clone_size: -
v_call: TRBV10-3
cdr3_aa: CAISERKLSPYEQYF
cdr3_nt: TGTGCCATCAGTGAGCGTAAACTCAGCCCCTACGAGCAGTACTTC

d_call: TRBD1
j_call: TRBJ2-7
clone_size: -
v_call: TRBV24-1
cdr3_aa: CATSDPRQGEQYF
cdr3_nt: TGTGCCACCAGTGACCCCCGACAGGGTGAGCAGTACTTC

d_call: TRBD2
j_call: TRBJ2-7
clone_size: -
v_call: TRBV27
cdr3_aa: CASSSQALAGVYEQYF
cdr3_nt: TGTGCCAGCAGTTCCCAGGCCCTAGCGGGGGTCTACGAGCAGTACTTC

d_call: -
j_call: TRBJ2-3
clone_size: once
v_call: TRBV6-1
cdr3_aa: CASSEGAGLIVDTQYF
cdr3_nt: TGTGCCAGCAGTGAGGGGGCAGGACTTATCGTCGATACGCAGTATTTT

d_call: -
j_call: TRBJ1-2
clone_size: -
v_call: TRBV9
cdr3_aa: CASSVAEGYDGYTF
cdr3_nt: TGTGCCAGCAGCGTAGCTGAGGGGTACGATGGCTACACCTTC

d_call: -
j_call: TRBJ2-1
clone_size: -
v_call: TRBV7-8
cdr3_aa: CASSLAAGITYNEQFF
cdr3_nt: TGTGCCAGCAGCTTAGCAGCAGGGATCACCTACAATGAGCAGTTCTTC

d_call: TRBD2
j_call: TRBJ2-5
clone_size: -
v_call: TRBV27
cdr3_aa: CASSSPGLAKETQYF
cdr3_nt: TGTGCCAGCAGTTCCCCGGGACTAGCGAAAGAGACCCAGTACTTC

d_call: -
j_call: TRBJ2-7
clone_size: -
v_call: TRBV6-5
cdr3_aa: CASSYSRATSSYEQYF
cdr3_nt: TGTGCCAGCAGTTACTCGAGGGCGACTAGCTCCTACGAGCAGTACTTC

d_call: TRBD1
j_call: TRBJ1-6
clone_size: -
v_call: TRBV7-2
cdr3_aa: CASSLQGADSPLHF
cdr3_nt: TGTGCCAGCAGCTTACAGGGGGCAGATTCACCCCTCCACTTT

d_call: -
j_call: TRBJ1-2
clone_size: -
v_call: TRBV5-5
cdr3_aa: CASSLAASGGFGYGYTF
cdr3_nt: TGTGCCAGCAGCTTGGCCGCCTCGGGGGGTTTTGGCTATGGCTACACCTTC

d_call: -
j_call: TRBJ1-5
clone_size: -
v_call: TRBV5-8
cdr3_aa: CASSLMGDNQPQHF
cdr3_nt: TGTGCCAGCAGCTTGATGGGAGACAATCAGCCCCAGCATTTT

d_call: TRBD1
j_call: TRBJ1-2
clone_size: -
v_call: TRBV5-1
cdr3_aa: CASSLGDSAYGYTF
cdr3_nt: TGCGCCAGCAGCTTGGGGGACAGCGCCTATGGCTACACCTTC

d_call: -
j_call: TRBJ2-7
clone_size: -
v_call: TRBV12-3/TRBV12-4
cdr3_aa: CASSPDRVYEQYF
cdr3_nt: TGTGCCAGCAGTCCCGACAGAGTTTACGAGCAGTACTTC

d_call: -
j_call: TRBJ1-2
clone_size: -
v_call: TRBV3-1/TRBV3-2
cdr3_aa: CASSGRRTPDGYTF
cdr3_nt: TGTGCCAGCAGCGGACGGAGGACACCCGATGGCTACACCTTC